The entry below describes one T cell receptor (beta chain). Semi-nested PCR with Nested Universal Primer A followed constant-region reverse priming of full-length variable regions. Via MiXCR, TCRdb re-called the 5' RACE reads, giving one row per CDR3 protein. The profile shows roughly 5,700 distinct CDR3 sequences, around a third of them singletons. V shed 6 bases, J shed 8 bases, and the junction held 10 bases outside the gene matches. The CDR3 totals 14 residues. Germline values: CDR1 MNHNY, CDR2 SVGAGI (reference sequence). Specimen: memory CD4+ T cells sorted from blood. Noted subset: memory CD4+ T cells, CD4+CD45RO+CD25-. The chain joins TRBV6-6 to TRBJ2-1; 7 bases agree with TRBD2. The TCR originated in a female donor with breast cancer. The CDR3: CASSRPGTKDEQFF. CDR3 nucleotides: TGTGCCAGCAGCCGCCCCGGGACTAAGGATGAGCAGTTCTTC.